This T cell receptor (beta chain) was captured in a study of T cells in Graves' hyperthyroidism and ophthalmopathy. Amplified TCR beta CDR3 regions came from RNA transcripts. HTBI primers were employed in a first-round RT-PCR of the TCR CDR3. TCRdb used MiXCR to reprocess the multiplex PCR reads, holding one entry per CDR3 protein. The sample contains around 520,000 distinct CDR3 sequences, 11% to 15% of which appear only once. V lost 4 bases and J lost 2, with 14 bases in between. Germline V gene lookup returns CDR1 KGHSH and CDR2 LQKENI. The CDR3 contains 15 residues. This clonotype was detected ten times or more.

The sample was blood. The J gene is TRBJ1-2, the V gene TRBV18; D unresolved. The clonotype was recovered from a woman in her thirties or forties with Graves' hyperthyroidism. CDR3 nucleotide sequence: TGTGCCAGCTCACACCTGACCCTCCGAAACTATGGCTACACCTTC. Protein sequence: CASSHLTLRNYGYTF.